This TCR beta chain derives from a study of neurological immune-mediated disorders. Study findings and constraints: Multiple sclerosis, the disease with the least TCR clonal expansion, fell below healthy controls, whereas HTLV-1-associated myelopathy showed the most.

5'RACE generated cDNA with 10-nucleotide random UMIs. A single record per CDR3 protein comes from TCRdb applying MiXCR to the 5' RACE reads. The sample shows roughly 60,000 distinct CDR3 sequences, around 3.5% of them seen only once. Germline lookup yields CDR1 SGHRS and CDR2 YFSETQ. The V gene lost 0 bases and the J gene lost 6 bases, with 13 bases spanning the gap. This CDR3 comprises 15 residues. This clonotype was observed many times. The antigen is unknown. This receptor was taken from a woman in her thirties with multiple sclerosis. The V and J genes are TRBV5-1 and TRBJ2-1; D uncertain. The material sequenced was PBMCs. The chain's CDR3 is CASSLEGLGLNEQFF. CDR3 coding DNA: TGCGCCAGCAGCTTGGAGGGTCTGGGTCTCAATGAGCAGTTCTTC. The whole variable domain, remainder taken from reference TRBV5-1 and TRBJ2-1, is KAGVTQTPRYLIKTRGQQVTLSCSPISGHRSVSWYQQTPGQGLQFLFEYFSETQRNKGNFPGRFSGRQFSNSRSEMNVSTLELGDSALYLCASSLEGLGLNEQFFGPGTRLTVL.